These T cell receptor beta chains were read from a single sample in a study of technical replicates of blood from a few donors. Using immunoSEQ multiplex PCR, the repertoire was profiled, and TCRdb retains in-frame clones only, with some absent. Of some 68,000 clones in the sample, around 95% were seen once. The specimen was T cells isolated from PBMCs. The source of these receptors is a human donor in good health. CDR3s include the opening cysteine and the closing phenylalanine or tryptophan. The D gene is left open where the match is weak. Size values are once, few and many counts, or a class for expanded clones, and some rows have none.

>TRBJ2-1|-|TRBV19|-
CASSGGVPGGQFF
TGTGCCAGTAGCGGAGGGGTCCCCGGGGGGCAGTTCTTC
>TRBJ2-7|TRBD1|TRBV11-2|-
CASSQGQGTYEQYF
TGTGCCAGCAGCCAGGGACAGGGGACCTACGAGCAGTACTTC
>TRBJ2-7|TRBD1|TRBV28|once
CASRQRQGTEEQYF
TGTGCCAGCAGACAACGACAGGGGACGGAGGAGCAGTACTTC
>TRBJ2-3|-|TRBV2|-
CASSEHRGTQYF
TGTGCCAGCAGTGAACATCGGGGAACGCAGTATTTT
>TRBJ2-7|TRBD1|TRBV10-3|-
CAIRELGQAVYEQYF
TGTGCCATCAGGGAACTGGGACAGGCCGTCTACGAGCAGTACTTC
>TRBJ1-1|-|TRBV19|-
CASSTARNTEAFF
TGTGCCAGTAGCACAGCAAGGAACACTGAAGCTTTCTTT
>TRBJ2-3|TRBD1|TRBV2|-
CASSSGTGGADTQYF
TGTGCCAGCAGTTCCGGGACAGGGGGCGCAGATACGCAGTATTTT
>TRBJ2-7|TRBD1|TRBV4-1|-
CASSQGALGTGSDEQYF
TGCGCCAGCAGCCAAGGGGCGTTAGGGACAGGGTCGGACGAGCAGTACTTC
>TRBJ1-1|TRBD1|TRBV5-1|-
CASSLLAGGSTEAFF
TGCGCCAGCAGCTTGCTTGCAGGGGGCAGCACTGAAGCTTTCTTT
>TRBJ2-5|-|TRBV5-1|-
CASSLFFTAQETQYF
TGCGCCAGCAGCTTGTTTTTCACAGCCCAAGAGACCCAGTACTTC
>TRBJ2-6|-|TRBV5-1|once
CASSHPSGANVLTF
TGCGCCAGCAGCCATCCCTCTGGGGCCAACGTCCTGACTTTC
>TRBJ1-1|TRBD1|TRBV7-8|once
CASSLAGTGANTEAFF
TGTGCCAGCAGCTTAGCTGGGACAGGGGCCAACACTGAAGCTTTCTTT
>TRBJ2-7|-|TRBV7-9|once
CASSTTSYEQYF
TGTGCCAGCAGTACGACTTCCTACGAGCAGTACTTC
>TRBJ1-4|TRBD1|TRBV2|-
CASSDFTLTGINEKLFF
TGTGCCAGCAGTGATTTTACGTTGACAGGGATTAATGAAAAACTGTTTTTT
>TRBJ1-2|-|TRBV7-8|-
CASSLGIRANYGYTF
TGTGCCAGCAGCTTAGGGATTCGGGCTAACTATGGCTACACCTTC
>TRBJ2-3|-|TRBV14|once
CASSQPFREVFLYF
TGTGCCAGCAGCCAGCCATTCAGGGAAGTTTTTCTGTATTTT
>TRBJ2-7|TRBD1|TRBV19|-
CASSIGQGGVYEQYF
TGTGCCAGTAGTATAGGACAGGGGGGAGTCTACGAGCAGTACTTC
>TRBJ1-4|-|TRBV7-9|-
CASSYRGGATNEKLFF
TGTGCCAGCAGCTACCGGGGGGGCGCAACTAATGAAAAACTGTTTTTT
>TRBJ2-1|TRBD2|TRBV6-5|-
CASTPGTSIGEQFF
TGTGCCAGCACCCCCGGGACTAGCATCGGTGAGCAGTTCTTC
>TRBJ1-2|-|TRBV30|-
CAWNHGQIYGYTF
TGTGCCTGGAACCATGGACAGATCTATGGCTACACCTTC
>TRBJ2-7|TRBD1|TRBV11-2|-
CASSSLRGQAPYEQYF
TGTGCCAGCAGCTCGTTACGAGGACAGGCGCCCTACGAGCAGTACTTC
>TRBJ2-5|TRBD1|TRBV7-8|-
CASSLAPSGQAYF
TGTGCCAGCAGCTTAGCGCCTTCGGGACAGGCTTACTTC
>TRBJ2-3|TRBD2|TRBV25-1|-
CASSELGLASLTDTQYF
TGTGCCAGCAGTGAGTTGGGACTAGCCTCTCTCACAGATACGCAGTATTTT
>TRBJ1-2|-|TRBV27|-
CASSPIGGQVYGYTF
TGTGCCAGCAGCCCTATCGGGGGGCAGGTCTATGGCTACACCTTC
>TRBJ1-6|TRBD1|TRBV6-5|-
CASRYGQDKYGPLHF
TGTGCCAGCAGATACGGACAGGACAAATATGGACCCCTCCACTTT
>TRBJ2-1|-|TRBV2|-
CASSREYNEQFF
TGTGCCAGCTCCCGGGAATACAATGAGCAGTTCTTC
>TRBJ2-7|-|TRBV5-1|-
CASSRGTPYEQYF
TGCGCCAGCAGCAGGGGGACCCCCTACGAGCAGTACTTC
>TRBJ2-6|TRBD1|TRBV18|once
CASSPPQGLTGANVLTF
TGTGCCAGCTCACCACCACAGGGGTTGACTGGGGCCAACGTCCTGACTTTC
>TRBJ2-7|TRBD1|TRBV12-5|-
CASGLVLGGTGVEQYF
TGTGCTAGTGGTTTGGTACTAGGGGGGACAGGGGTCGAGCAGTACTTC
>TRBJ1-3|-|TRBV27|-
CASSLLGGSLGDTIYF
TGTGCCAGCAGTTTATTGGGCGGGAGCCTTGGAGACACCATATATTTT
>TRBJ2-3|-|TRBV9|-
CASSGPVVSGPTDTQYF
TGTGCCAGCAGCGGCCCCGTCGTGAGCGGGCCTACAGATACGCAGTATTTT
>TRBJ1-1|TRBD1|TRBV13|-
CASSLDRVNTEAFF
TGTGCCAGCAGCTTGGACAGGGTGAACACTGAAGCTTTCTTT
>TRBJ2-1|TRBD2|TRBV9|-
CASSVGAGGYNEQFF
TGTGCCAGCAGCGTAGGAGCGGGGGGCTACAATGAGCAGTTCTTC
>TRBJ1-1|TRBD1|TRBV5-1|-
CASSWRTGFMNTEAFF
TGCGCCAGCAGCTGGCGGACAGGGTTCATGAACACTGAAGCTTTCTTT
>TRBJ2-3|TRBD1|TRBV19|-
CASSSRGRADTQYF
TGTGCCAGTAGTTCCAGGGGGCGGGCAGATACGCAGTATTTT
>TRBJ2-7|TRBD2|TRBV11-2|-
CASSLVAAGGGYEQYF
TGTGCCAGCAGCTTAGTGGCGGCGGGAGGTGGATACGAGCAGTACTTC
>TRBJ1-5|-|TRBV6-1|-
CASSERRGLQPQHF
TGTGCCAGCAGTGAAAGAAGGGGCCTCCAGCCCCAGCATTTT
>TRBJ2-7|-|TRBV21-1|once
CASSPRDSSYEQYF
TGTGCCAGCAGCCCAAGGGACAGCTCCTACGAGCAGTACTTC
>TRBJ2-1|-|TRBV5-1|-
CASSLVGEQFF
TGCGCCAGCAGCTTGGTTGGCGAGCAGTTCTTC
>TRBJ2-5|TRBD1|TRBV4-1|-
CASSQPKGDRGLRETQYF
TGCGCCAGCAGCCAACCCAAAGGCGACAGGGGGCTTCGGGAGACCCAGTACTTC
>TRBJ2-2|TRBD1|TRBV10-1|-
CASSMDRDTGELFF
TGCGCCAGCAGTATGGACAGGGACACCGGGGAGCTGTTTTTT
>TRBJ1-1|-|TRBV30|-
CAWKSGGGGEAFF
TGTGCCTGGAAGAGTGGGGGCGGGGGTGAAGCTTTCTTT
>TRBJ2-7|-|TRBV30|-
CAWVQEQGVDEQYF
TGTGCCTGGGTCCAGGAACAGGGCGTCGACGAGCAGTACTTC